The 2 T cell receptor beta chains below were found in one sample sequenced in a study of blood T cell repertoires in COVID-19. The repertoire was sequenced with immunoSEQ multiplex PCR; TCRdb's copy has only in-frame clones and lacks some. The sample consists of around 58,000 clones, 90% of them appearing once. The sample taken for sequencing was peripheral blood. The receptors were sampled from a man between 60 and 75 years old with active COVID-19.

This CDR3 is CASPKPGHPYNEQFF. The CDR3 coding sequence is TGTGCCAGCCCTAAACCGGGACACCCTTACAATGAGCAGTTCTTC. This sequence joins TRBV27 and TRBJ2-1; possibly TRBD1 for D (6 bases). V was trimmed by 8 bases and J by 4 bases, leaving 18 bases between them. Germline loops: CDR1 MNHEY, CDR2 SMNVEV (reference sequence). The CDR3 spans 15 residues.

This chain uses TRBV5-4 with TRBJ2-2, with TRBD1 identical over 7 bases. Germline V gives CDR1 SGHNT, CDR2 YYREEE (reference sequence). V lost 3 bases and J lost 6; bases outside the gene matches: 2. This CDR3 contains 13 residues. CDR3 bases: TGTGCCAGCAGCTCGCAGGGGGCCGGGGAGCTGTTTTTT. This sequence encodes CASSSQGAGELFF.